The source of this T cell receptor (beta chain) is a study of Tregs in tolerant kidney transplant recipients. Method: immunoSEQ multiplex PCR; TCRdb's copy keeps in-frame clones and lacks some. The profile covers 98,000 or so clones, with about 90% appearing a single time and roughly 0.35% taken by the ten largest. The CDR3 runs 18 residues. The ends lost 7 bases at V and 3 bases at J; junction bases unmatched: 9. The V gene's germline CDR1 is LNHDA and CDR2 SQIVND (reference sequence). The rearrangement joins TRBV19 to TRBJ2-2, with 15 bases identical to TRBD2. The clonotype comes from a human donor who received a combined kidney and bone marrow transplant. Sequencing was performed on CD4+ T cells from blood, taken before the transplant. The CDR3 spells CASTVGLAGGRYTGELFF. DNA of the CDR3: TGTGCCAGTACCGTTGGACTAGCGGGAGGGCGTTACACCGGGGAGCTGTTTTTT.